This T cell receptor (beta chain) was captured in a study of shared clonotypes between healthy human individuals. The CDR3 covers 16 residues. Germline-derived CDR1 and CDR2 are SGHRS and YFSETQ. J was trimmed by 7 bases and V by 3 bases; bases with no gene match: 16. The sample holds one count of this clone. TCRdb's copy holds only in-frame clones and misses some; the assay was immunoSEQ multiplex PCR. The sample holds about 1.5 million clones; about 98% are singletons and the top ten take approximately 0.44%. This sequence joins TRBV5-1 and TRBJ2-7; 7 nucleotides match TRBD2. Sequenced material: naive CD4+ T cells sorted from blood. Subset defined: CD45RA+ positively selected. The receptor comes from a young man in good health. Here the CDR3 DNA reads TGCGCCAGCAGCTCAGAGCCCCGAGCGGGGCTAGAGGAGCAGTACTTC. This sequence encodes CASSSEPRAGLEEQYF.